Shown below are 21 T cell receptor beta chains from a single sample sequenced in a study of T cells in Graves' hyperthyroidism and ophthalmopathy. TCR beta CDR3 regions were amplified from RNA transcripts. The HTBI primer set drove a first-round RT-PCR of the TCR CDR3. TCRdb analysed the multiplex PCR reads with MiXCR anew, one entry per CDR3 protein. The sample has about 680,000 distinct CDR3 sequences; about 35% are singletons. Input material: blood. These receptors were taken from a woman aged 40 to 50 with Graves' hyperthyroidism.

This clonotype was recorded many times. This chain links TRBV20-1 with TRBJ1-5; 7 bases are shared with TRBD1. V lost 6 bases and J lost 0; bases outside the gene matches: 8. CDR1 is DFQATT, CDR2 SNEGSKA, per germline (reference sequence). CDR3 size: 15 residues. CDR3 region: CSAPDRILSNQPQHF. CDR3 nucleotides: TGCAGTGCACCGGACAGGATCCTTAGCAATCAGCCCCAGCATTTT.

This rearrangement joins TRBV7-2 to TRBJ2-7; 10 nucleotides align to TRBD2. Germline V gene sequence: CDR1 SGHTA, CDR2 FQGNSA. J was trimmed by 9 bases and V by 0 bases; bases with no gene match: 2. The CDR3 covers 13 residues. In DNA form, the CDR3 reads TGTGCCAGCAGCTTAGCGAGGACTAGCGGGCAGTACTTC. Its translation is CASSLARTSGQYF.

This clonotype was found a few times. The chain employs TRBV2 and TRBJ2-5; 9 nucleotides match TRBD2. The CDR3 has 14 amino acids. Germline V gives CDR1 SNHLY, CDR2 FYNNEI. The V segment lost 7 bases and the J segment 3 bases; nucleotides outside the gene matches: 6. CDR3 nucleotides: TGTGCCAGCATGGGGCTAGCGGGGAAAGAGACCCAGTACTTC. Protein product: CASMGLAGKETQYF.

The V call is TRBV24-1, the J call TRBJ2-3, with D maybe TRBD1 (5 bases). CDR3 size: 15 residues. Germline lookup yields CDR1 KGHDR and CDR2 SFDVKD. Trimming cost V 4 bases and J 2 bases, with 12 bases left between them. The DNA of the CDR3 is TGTGCCACCAGTGACGTGACAGTTTCCACAGATACGCAGTATTTT. Protein sequence: CATSDVTVSTDTQYF.

This clonotype came up many times. J is TRBJ2-7 and V is TRBV11-3; a possible D gene is TRBD1 (6 bases). The germline V gene encodes CDR1 SGHNT and CDR2 YENEEA. The CDR3 covers 14 residues. The ends were cut back, 4 bases at V and 3 bases at J, with 13 bases in the middle. CDR3 bases: TGTGCCAGCAGCTCAGCCACAGGGTTCTACGAGCAGTACTTC. Encoded protein: CASSSATGFYEQYF.

This clonotype was counted many times. The V call is TRBV2, the J call TRBJ1-6; D is uncertain. The CDR3 totals 11 residues. Trimming shortened V by 6 bases and J by 13 bases, and 10 bases separated the two germline ends. The V gene's germline CDR1 is SNHLY and CDR2 FYNNEI. CDR3 nucleotides: TGTGCCAGCAGAACAACGAATCCCCTCCACTTT. The encoded protein is CASRTTNPLHF.

This clonotype has ten or more counts. The V and J genes are TRBV11-1 and TRBJ1-2, with D perhaps matching TRBD1 (5 bases). Germline assignment: CDR1 SGHAT and CDR2 FQDESV (reference sequence). This CDR3 spans 13 amino acids. Trimming took off 0 bases at V and 3 bases at J, with 5 bases between the two ends. Here the CDR3 DNA reads TGTGCCAGCAGCTTAGCGGGACACTATGGCTACACCTTC. Protein sequence: CASSLAGHYGYTF.

The chain combines TRBV7-2 with TRBJ1-5, with D hard to call. The germline V and J ends were trimmed by 11 bases and 0 bases, with 14 bases remaining between them. This CDR3 comprises 14 residues. Looked up from germline, CDR1 is SGHTA and CDR2 is FQGNSA. The CDR3 DNA reads TGTGCCGGCTCACCACTCCGTAGCAATCAGCCCCAGCATTTT. Amino acids: CAGSPLRSNQPQHF.

The chain joins TRBV7-9 to TRBJ1-2, with 7 bases lining up with TRBD1. V was pared by 6 bases and J by 7 bases, with 11 bases of the junction left unmatched. Germline CDR1 reads SEHNR; CDR2 reads FQNEAQ (reference sequence). The CDR3 is made up of 14 amino acids. The CDR3 bases are TGTGCCAGCAGAAATAACAGGGGCTACGGTGGCTACACCTTC. Its protein is CASRNNRGYGGYTF.

The chain links TRBV24-1 to TRBJ2-7; D not resolved. The germline CDR1 and CDR2 sequences are KGHDR and SFDVKD. This CDR3 spans 15 amino acids. V was shortened by 4 bases and J by 4 bases, with 16 bases between the two germline ends. The CDR3 here is CATSDRTDPRYEQYF. The CDR3 nucleotides read TGTGCCACCAGTGACCGGACGGACCCGAGGTACGAGCAGTACTTC.

This clonotype was counted ten times or more. This chain joins TRBV7-2 and TRBJ1-5; TRBD1 is a possible D gene (5 bases). CDR1 SGHTA and CDR2 FQGNSA come from the germline V gene. The CDR3 has 13 amino acids. Trimming shortened V by 2 bases and J by 7 bases, and 9 bases separated the two germline ends. CDR3 residues: CASSLIGDQPQHF. DNA for the CDR3: TGTGCCAGCAGCTTAATAGGGGACCAGCCCCAGCATTTT.

This clonotype was observed at least ten times. V and J are TRBV7-2 and TRBJ1-2, with D possibly being TRBD1 (5 bases). The CDR3 spans 15 residues. Deletions cut 5 bases from V and 7 bases from J, with 20 bases between. The germline V gene has CDR1 SGHTA and CDR2 FQGNSA. For the CDR3, the DNA is TGTGCCAGCAGCCGAGCTTCGGCAGGGACTCTTGGCTACACCTTC. Its translation is CASSRASAGTLGYTF.

The rearrangement uses TRBV27 and TRBJ2-2, with 9 bases that match TRBD2. The length of the CDR3 is 17 residues. V gave up 0 bases and J gave up 0 bases; unmatched junction bases: 2. Looked up from germline, CDR1 is MNHEY and CDR2 is SMNVEV (reference sequence). CDR3: CASSLSRLAANTGELFF. The CDR3 bases are TGTGCCAGCAGTTTATCGCGACTAGCGGCGAACACCGGGGAGCTGTTTTTT.

V and J are TRBV15 and TRBJ2-7; D possibly matches TRBD1 or TRBD2 (5 bases each). The CDR3 extends over 16 amino acids. Deletions cut 10 bases from V and 0 bases from J, with 22 bases between. In germline, CDR1 is LNHNV, CDR2 YYDKDF (reference sequence). The CDR3 DNA reads TGTGCCAGCAGTCCCACGGGGCCCACGGGCTCCTACGAGCAGTACTTC. Its protein is CASSPTGPTGSYEQYF.

CDR3 nucleotide sequence: TGTGCCAGCTCCCGATATCGAGGGCCGGATGGCTACACCTTC. It is translated as CASSRYRGPDGYTF. This chain uses TRBV24-1 with TRBJ1-2, with no clear D. The CDR3 is 14 residues long. Germline V CDR1 and CDR2: KGHDR, SFDVKD. Between the trimmed V and J ends, which lost 11 bases and 6 bases, there was a span of 21 bases.

The V gene is TRBV10-3, the J gene TRBJ2-7; 14 bases line up with TRBD2. CDR1 is ENHRY, CDR2 SYGVKD, per germline. The CDR3 contains 17 residues. V shed 0 bases, J shed 2 bases, and the junction held 3 bases outside the gene matches. The CDR3 nucleotides read TGTGCCATCAGTGAGTCGGGACTAGCGGGAGTAACCTACGAGCAGTACTTC. Amino acid sequence: CAISESGLAGVTYEQYF.

This clonotype was counted only a few times. The V gene is TRBV20-1, the J gene TRBJ1-5; possible D gene TRBD1, 6 bases. The germline gives CDR1 DFQATT, CDR2 SNEGSKA (reference sequence). V was cut by 6 bases and J by 7 bases, with 22 bases left in between. The CDR3 length is 15 residues. CDR3: CSAPPRGHSGQPQHF. In DNA, the CDR3 is TGCAGTGCGCCCCCCAGGGGACACTCCGGGCAGCCCCAGCATTTT.

This clonotype has a handful of counts. V and J are TRBV9 and TRBJ1-3; D might be TRBD1 (5 bases). The length of the CDR3 is 15 residues. The V gene's germline CDR1 is SGDLS and CDR2 YYNGEE. Trimming took off 3 bases at V and 0 bases at J, with 10 bases between the two ends. CDR3: CASSAHRSSGNTIYF. Written as DNA, the CDR3 is TGTGCCAGCAGCGCCCACAGGAGCTCTGGAAACACCATATATTTT.

The table lists this clonotype with a few counts. The chain carries TRBV11-2 and TRBJ1-1, with a tentative D call TRBD1 (6 bases). This CDR3 has 15 amino acids. Trimming took off 7 bases at V and 4 bases at J, with 19 bases between the two ends. Looked up from germline, CDR1 is SGHAT and CDR2 is FQNNGV. Written as DNA, the CDR3 is TGTGCCAGCAACCGCCGAACAGGGCCGGGCACTGAAGCTTTCTTT. Amino acid sequence: CASNRRTGPGTEAFF.

This clonotype appeared many times. The chain combines TRBV7-9 with TRBJ1-2; D is perhaps TRBD1 (6 bases). V was shortened by 4 bases and J by 8 bases, with 11 bases between the two germline ends. CDR1 is SEHNR and CDR2 is FQNEAQ in the germline V gene (reference sequence). The CDR3 contains 12 residues. DNA of the CDR3: TGTGCCAGCAGCTCCAGGGGTTGGGGCTACACCTTC. This gives the protein CASSSRGWGYTF.

This clonotype was counted a few times. The rearrangement uses TRBV9 and TRBJ1-1; D gene uncertain. Per the germline V gene, CDR1 is SGDLS and CDR2 is YYNGEE. Trimming took 5 bases from V and 0 from J, leaving 11 bases between them. The CDR3 extends over 14 amino acids. This CDR3 reads CASSRADVNTEAFF. The CDR3 DNA is TGTGCCAGCAGTCGTGCTGACGTGAACACTGAAGCTTTCTTT.